The sequence of this T cell receptor (beta chain) was determined in a study of T cells in tumors after PD-1 blockade. Overall study context: Daily vismodegib 150 mg continued in a subset of anti-PD-1-treated patients. Mean per blood sample: some 120,000 templates (about 21,000-270,000), 36,536 unique clonotypes.

This clone was detected once. Its cognate antigen is unknown. V lost 8 bases and J lost 2, with 15 bases in between. The CDR3 covers 14 residues. The germline V gene encodes CDR1 LNHDA and CDR2 SQIVND (reference sequence). Profiling relied on immunoSEQ multiplex PCR, and the TCRdb table lists in-frame clones only, not all of them. This sample has around 50,000 clones, with nearly 80% found just once. Study-wide results and caveats: Some novel exhausted tumor clones appeared in pre-treatment blood, suggesting peripheral recruitment.

This sample comprised PBMCs, obtained before anti-PD-1 treatment. The gene calls are TRBV19 and TRBJ1-2; D may be TRBD1 (6 bases). The TCR was taken from a human donor with basal cell carcinoma. The CDR3 DNA is TGTGCCAGTTATCCTACAGGGAGGAACTATGGCTACACCTTC. Protein: CASYPTGRNYGYTF.